These 22 T cell receptor beta chains were all obtained from the same sample, sequenced in a study of beta chain features in type 1 diabetes. Of the isolated RNA, all was reverse transcribed, and so the sequenced material was expressed TCRB transcripts. The method was immunoSEQ multiplex PCR; TCRdb's version includes in-frame clones alone and lacks a portion of them. The profile covers fewer than 900,000 clones, with 15% to 20% appearing a single time and 0.023% taken by the ten largest. The source material was naive CD4+ T cells from blood. Receptors originate from a woman aged 18-29 years in good health.

This clone was observed many times. This chain connects TRBV7-9 to TRBJ2-1, with D possibly matching TRBD1 (6 bases). Trimming took off 5 bases at V and 7 bases at J, with 12 bases between the two ends. The CDR3 totals 13 residues. Germline V gene lookup returns CDR1 SEHNR and CDR2 FQNEAQ (reference sequence). CDR3 DNA: TGTGCCAGCAGCCTCGGACAGTCGAATGAGCAGTTCTTC. It encodes CASSLGQSNEQFF.

V gene TRBV6-5 combines with J gene TRBJ1-1; a weak D match, TRBD1 (6 bases). The V gene lost 5 bases and the J gene lost 2 bases, with 15 bases spanning the gap. CDR1 and CDR2 (germline): MNHEY, SVGAGI. The CDR3 extends over 15 amino acids. CDR3 in DNA: TGTGCCAGCAGTCGTCAGGGGATAGCTAACACTGAAGCTTTCTTT. Translating gives CASSRQGIANTEAFF.

J is TRBJ2-7 and V is TRBV5-6; 14 bases map to TRBD2. The CDR3 runs to 16 residues. Germline CDR1 SGHDT, CDR2 YYEEEE. Germline trimming cut 4 bases from V and 7 bases from J; bases unmatched to any gene: 10. The chain's CDR3 is CASSGGLAGGSSEQYF. CDR3 coding DNA: TGTGCCAGCAGCGGAGGACTAGCGGGAGGCTCTTCGGAGCAGTACTTC.

This clone was seen a handful of times. The rearrangement links TRBV11-2 to TRBJ2-7; D is possibly TRBD1 (5 bases). From germline, CDR1 is SGHAT and CDR2 FQNNGV. The CDR3 spans 13 residues. With 4 bases removed from V and 3 bases from J, the gap between germline ends came to 10 bases. The CDR3 loop is CASSSRDHYEQYF. In DNA form, the CDR3 reads TGTGCCAGCAGCTCCAGGGATCACTACGAGCAGTACTTC.

This clone was seen only a few times. This chain connects TRBV29-1 to TRBJ1-1; TRBD1 might be the D (6 bases). The germline V gene has CDR1 SQVTM and CDR2 ANQGSEA. The ends were cut back, 4 bases at V and 1 base at J, with 13 bases in the middle. This CDR3 comprises 14 residues. The CDR3 DNA sequence: TGCAGCGTTGCTTGGGGGCGCGGGAACACTGAAGCTTTCTTT. The encoded protein is CSVAWGRGNTEAFF.

The chain is built from TRBV5-4 and TRBJ1-1, with D possibly TRBD1 on 5 matching bases. V was shortened by 4 bases and J by 2 bases, with 12 bases between the two germline ends. The CDR3 contains 14 residues. From germline, CDR1 is SGHNT and CDR2 YYREEE (reference sequence). The CDR3 DNA reads as TGTGCCAGCAGCCCGCGGGACGGAAACACTGAAGCTTTCTTT. The encoded protein is CASSPRDGNTEAFF. Together with reference TRBV5-4 and TRBJ1-1, the CDR3 gives the full variable domain: ETGVTQSPTHLIKTRGQQVTLRCSSQSGHNTVSWYQQALGQGPQFIFQYYREEENGRGNFPPRFSGLQFPNYSSELNVNALELDDSALYLCASSPRDGNTEAFFGQGTRLTVV.

This clone has only a few counts. The chain couples TRBV28 to TRBJ2-1; the D is unclear. V was cut by 3 bases and J by 0 bases, with 9 bases left in between. The CDR3 has 15 amino acids. The V gene's germline CDR1 is MDHEN and CDR2 SYDVKM. CDR3 sequence (DNA): TGTGCCAGCAGTTTTGCCAGAAACTCCTACAATGAGCAGTTCTTC. Translation: CASSFARNSYNEQFF.

This clone was detected only a few times. The chain links TRBV9 to TRBJ2-3, with 9 bases fitting TRBD2. V lost 3 bases and J lost 0; bases outside the gene matches: 5. The CDR3 consists of 16 residues. The V gene's germline CDR1 is SGDLS and CDR2 YYNGEE. CDR3 loop: CASSAWTSESTDTQYF. The CDR3, as DNA: TGTGCCAGCAGCGCCTGGACTAGCGAAAGCACAGATACGCAGTATTTT.

The chain couples TRBV5-1 to TRBJ2-5; D remains ambiguous. In germline, CDR1 is SGHRS, CDR2 YFSETQ. The CDR3 loop spans 12 amino acids. The V gene lost 0 bases and the J gene lost 5 bases, with 5 bases spanning the gap. CDR3 protein: CASSLGYETQYF. The CDR3 coding sequence is TGCGCCAGCAGCTTGGGGTACGAGACCCAGTACTTC.

In this sample, this clone turned up a few times. The genes are TRBV7-2 and TRBJ1-2, with TRBD1 matching over 7 bases. Per the germline V gene, CDR1 is SGHTA and CDR2 is FQGNSA. J was trimmed by 1 base and V by 5 bases; bases with no gene match: 7. This CDR3 has 15 residues. CDR3 amino acids: CASSQGTELNYGYTF. In DNA, the CDR3 is TGTGCCAGCAGCCAAGGGACAGAGCTTAACTATGGCTACACCTTC. The full variable domain, rest sourced from reference TRBV7-2 and TRBJ1-2, is GAGVSQSPSNKVTEKGKDVELRCDPISGHTALYWYRQSLGQGLEFLIYFQGNSAPDKSGLPSDRFSAERTGGSVSTLTIQRTQQEDSAVYLCASSQGTELNYGYTFGSGTRLTVV.

This clone came up a few times. V usage is TRBV5-4 and J usage is TRBJ2-1; 8 nucleotides match TRBD2. With 4 bases clipped from V and 1 base from J, the junction kept 1 base outside the gene matches. The V gene's germline CDR1 is SGHNT and CDR2 YYREEE (reference sequence). The CDR3 has 14 residues. The CDR3 DNA sequence: TGTGCCAGCAGCGCGGGAGGATCCTACAATGAGCAGTTCTTC. Its protein product is CASSAGGSYNEQFF.

This clone was counted between two and nine times. V gene TRBV4-3 combines with J gene TRBJ2-7, with D unclear. The CDR3 runs 15 residues. Deletions cut 1 base from V and 2 bases from J, with 12 bases between. CDR1 and CDR2 from the germline V gene are LGHNA and YSLEER. This CDR3 is CASSQVGSTAYEQYF. Written as DNA, the CDR3 is TGCGCCAGCAGCCAAGTCGGCAGCACGGCCTACGAGCAGTACTTC.

The chain is built from TRBV7-2 and TRBJ2-7; 8 bases match TRBD1. V was clipped by 3 bases and J by 4 bases; unmatched bases: 8. Germline CDR1 SGHTA, CDR2 FQGNSA. The CDR3 is 15 amino acids. CDR3 amino acids: CASSFSTGDSYEQYF. The DNA for the CDR3 is TGTGCCAGCAGCTTTTCGACAGGGGACAGTTACGAGCAGTACTTC.

This chain uses TRBV18 with TRBJ2-7, with 8 bases that match TRBD1. CDR1 and CDR2 from the germline V gene are KGHSH and LQKENI. V shed 0 bases, J shed 1 base, and the junction held 5 bases outside the gene matches. CDR3 size: 16 residues. CDR3 loop: CASSPPTGAGSYEQYF. The CDR3 coding sequence is TGTGCCAGCTCACCACCGACAGGGGCCGGGTCCTACGAGCAGTACTTC. Together with reference TRBV18 and TRBJ2-7, the CDR3 gives the full variable domain: NAGVMQNPRHLVRRRGQEARLRCSPMKGHSHVYWYRQLPEEGLKFMVYLQKENIIDESGMPKERFSAEFPKEGPSILRIQQVVRGDSAAYFCASSPPTGAGSYEQYFGPGTRLTVT.

This clone was seen more than once but under ten times. The chain joins TRBV6-6 to TRBJ2-6, with D tentatively TRBD1 (5 bases). The germline gives CDR1 MNHNY, CDR2 SVGAGI (reference sequence). This CDR3 has 16 amino acids. V dropped 2 bases and J dropped 0 bases, with 8 bases sitting between them. The CDR3: CASSYPTASGANVLTF. In DNA, the CDR3 is TGTGCCAGCAGTTACCCGACAGCCTCTGGGGCCAACGTCCTGACTTTC.

This chain uses TRBV6-6 with TRBJ2-1; D is possibly TRBD1 (5 bases). The CDR3 consists of 14 residues. Germline CDR1 reads MNHNY; CDR2 reads SVGAGI (reference sequence). V shed 2 bases and J shed 0 bases, with 5 bases lying between them. For the CDR3, the DNA is TGTGCCAGCAGTTACCAGGGCTCCTACAATGAGCAGTTCTTC. Protein product: CASSYQGSYNEQFF.

This clone was seen a few times. V gene TRBV21-1 combines with J gene TRBJ2-7; the tabulated D call, TRBD2, remains unverified against the DNA. TRBV21-1 is a listed pseudogene. The CDR3 runs to 14 residues. This CDR3 is CASSTKDCPYEQYF. The CDR3 coding sequence is TGTGCCAGCAGCACCAAGGACTGCCCCTACGAGCAGTACTTC.

The chain employs TRBV6-5 and TRBJ2-5, with unresolved D. Trimming removed 2 bases at V and 7 bases at J, with 14 bases between. This CDR3 comprises 14 residues. Germline CDR1 reads MNHEY; CDR2 reads SVGAGI. The CDR3 sequence: CASSYSGSTGTQYF. CDR3 bases: TGTGCCAGCAGTTACAGTGGGTCCACCGGGACCCAGTACTTC.

This chain joins TRBV15 and TRBJ1-5, with D perhaps TRBD1 (6 bases). Trimming cost V 5 bases and J 6 bases, with 17 bases left between them. The CDR3 runs to 15 residues. Germline-derived CDR1 and CDR2 are LNHNV and YYDKDF (reference sequence). This CDR3 is CATSAEPQGLQPQHF. The CDR3 nucleotides are TGTGCCACCAGCGCGGAACCGCAGGGGCTTCAGCCCCAGCATTTT.

This clone showed up just a few times. This chain uses TRBV4-1 with TRBJ2-3; TRBD2 aligns across 7 bases. This CDR3 region has 15 residues. In germline, CDR1 is MGHRA, CDR2 YSYEKL. V lost 3 bases and J lost 0; bases outside the gene matches: 3. CDR3 nucleotide sequence: TGCGCCAGCAGCCACCGGGAGGAGAGCACAGATACGCAGTATTTT. Translating gives CASSHREESTDTQYF.

The table lists this clone with a few counts. The J gene is TRBJ2-5, the V gene TRBV2; D is unclear. The CDR3 has 13 residues. Between the trimmed V and J ends, which lost 8 bases and 4 bases, there was a span of 14 bases. Germline CDR1 SNHLY, CDR2 FYNNEI. The CDR3: CASGRQPRETQYF. In DNA form, the CDR3 reads TGTGCCAGCGGCCGGCAGCCTAGAGAGACCCAGTACTTC.

The chain recombines TRBV6-5 with TRBJ1-5; 8 bases map to TRBD1. Germline lookup yields CDR1 MNHEY and CDR2 SVGAGI. The ends lost 0 bases at V and 6 bases at J; junction bases unmatched: 7. The CDR3 spans 16 residues. The CDR3 coding sequence is TGTGCCAGCAGTTACTCGGGACCACAGGGGGGTCAGCCCCAGCATTTT. Translation gives CASSYSGPQGGQPQHF.